This TCR beta chain emerged from a study of shared clonotypes between healthy human individuals. Notes on this clone: Its matching antigen is unknown.

The V gene's germline CDR1 is MNHEY and CDR2 SMNVEV (reference sequence). The CDR3 runs 15 residues. V lost 5 bases and J lost 5; bases outside the gene matches: 9. Each PCR replicate run on unsorted PBMC took in approximately 270 ng DNA, some 28,000 T cell genomes. The sequencing of unsorted PBMC DNA took place on ten immunoSEQ deep assay plates. This table comes from immunoSEQ multiplex PCR, and its TCRdb copy is limited to in-frame clones, with some not included. The sample records hundreds of thousands of clones, approximately 80% being singletons. Findings of the study overall: Specimens sampled were limited to blood, with tissue repertoires likely differing.

Study donors comprised healthy, HIV-negative adults devoid of recent acute infection or vaccination. Sequencing was carried out using PBMCs. This TCR derives from a woman aged 40 to 50 in good health. Some clones in this sample may be carry-over from other donors' samples. This chain joins TRBV27 and TRBJ2-5, with 9 bases lining up with TRBD1. CDR3 in amino acids: CASSRPGQGTETQYF. CDR3 in DNA: TGTGCCAGCAGTCGGCCGGGACAGGGTACGGAGACCCAGTACTTC.